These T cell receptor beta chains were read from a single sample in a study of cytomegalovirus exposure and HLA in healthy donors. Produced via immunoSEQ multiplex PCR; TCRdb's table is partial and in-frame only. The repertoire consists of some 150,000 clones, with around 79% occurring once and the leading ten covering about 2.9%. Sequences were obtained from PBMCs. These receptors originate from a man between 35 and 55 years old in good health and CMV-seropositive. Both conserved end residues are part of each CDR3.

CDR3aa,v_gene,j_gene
CASSFRGANQPQHF,TRBV13,TRBJ1-5
CAIVAGGTYNEQFF,TRBV10-3,TRBJ2-1
CASSLRTANNEQFF,TRBV9,TRBJ2-1
CASSGQGTNYGYTF,TRBV9,TRBJ1-2
CASSPARYQTNEKLFF,TRBV6-6,TRBJ1-4
CASSLDRVETQYF,TRBV11-3,TRBJ2-5
CASATSALGEQYF,TRBV10-2,TRBJ2-7
CAISFAGGGETQYF,TRBV10-3,TRBJ2-5
CSLGTGFIDTQYF,TRBV29-1,TRBJ2-3
CASSQGGQGQETQYF,TRBV7-9,TRBJ2-5
CASSQDSLAESTDTQYF,TRBV5-8,TRBJ2-3
CATQDPLLAAFF,TRBV19,TRBJ1-1
CASSLVLARDEQFF,TRBV7-6,TRBJ2-1
CASSWGTSYSNQPQHF,TRBV5-8,TRBJ1-5
CASSFTTSSRLYNEQFF,TRBV27,TRBJ2-1
CASSKLQGAFGYTF,TRBV9,TRBJ1-2
CASSYSVYSNQPQHF,TRBV6-5,TRBJ1-5
CASRNQGGETQYF,TRBV4-1,TRBJ2-5
CASSLDRPGNTIYF,TRBV5-1,TRBJ1-3
CASSSDRAANQPQHF,TRBV5-5,TRBJ1-5
CASSTSVGTYNEQFF,TRBV18,TRBJ2-1
CASSLGVQGTDTQYF,TRBV11-2,TRBJ2-3
CAWSVLDNQPQHF,TRBV30,TRBJ1-5
CASSPGTVNEKLFF,TRBV6-5,TRBJ1-4
CASTKNNEQFF,TRBV19,TRBJ2-1
CATQDSFSGANVLTF,TRBV19,TRBJ2-6
CASSPREVSGANVLTF,TRBV9,TRBJ2-6
CASSADGEGLAGQETQYF,TRBV6-1,TRBJ2-5
CASSILGLPSPQHF,TRBV19,TRBJ1-5
CASSADRADGYTF,TRBV28,TRBJ1-2
CASSPLSGDTYNEQFF,TRBV5-1,TRBJ2-1
CASSHKTSGYSYEQYF,TRBV11-1,TRBJ2-7